The rows below give T cell receptor beta chains drawn from one sample of a study of T cell responses to AZD1222 COVID-19 vaccine. The assay was immunoSEQ multiplex PCR, and TCRdb's table has in-frame clones only and misses some. The sample consists of 100,000 to 150,000 clones, around 83% of them appearing once. This material consisted of peripheral blood, taken 28 days after the second AZD1222 dose. These receptors came from an adult who received the AZD1222 COVID-19 vaccine. The CDR3 runs from the conserved cysteine through the conserved F or W. A D gene is named only where the DNA matches it firmly. Only part of the rows carry a size: once, few, many, or a class if the clone is expanded.

>TRBV4-1|TRBD1|TRBJ2-1|NA
CASSQQPGQGRYNEQFF
TGCGCCAGCAGCCAACAACCAGGACAGGGACGATACAATGAGCAGTTCTTC
>TRBV3-1/TRBV3-2|NA|TRBJ2-7|NA
CASSQVIEDYEQYF
TGTGCCAGCAGCCAAGTAATAGAGGACTACGAGCAGTACTTC
>TRBV6-5|NA|TRBJ2-1|NA
CASSRSDNEQFF
TGTGCCAGCAGCCGAAGCGACAATGAGCAGTTCTTC
>TRBV5-1|NA|TRBJ1-5|NA
CASSLRDLSHSNQPQHF
TGCGCCAGCAGCTTGAGAGATCTTTCCCATAGCAATCAGCCCCAGCATTTT
>TRBV6-5|TRBD2|TRBJ2-3|once
CASSRLALNTDTQYF
TGTGCCAGCAGTCGACTAGCGTTGAACACAGATACGCAGTATTTT
>TRBV2|NA|TRBJ1-6|NA
CASRSRTRGLSHF
TGTGCCAGCAGGAGTCGTACTCGGGGGCTTTCCCACTTT
>TRBV6-1|NA|TRBJ1-6|NA
CASSENPPGKSSYNSPLHF
TGTGCCAGCAGCGAAAATCCCCCAGGCAAGAGCTCCTATAATTCACCCCTCCACTTT
>TRBV5-6|NA|TRBJ1-1|NA
CASSLTANTEAFF
TGTGCCAGCAGCTTGACAGCGAACACTGAAGCTTTCTTT
>TRBV18|NA|TRBJ1-2|NA
CASSPTDRTNYGYTF
TGTGCCAGCTCACCGACCGACAGGACTAACTATGGCTACACCTTC
>TRBV7-8|TRBD1|TRBJ2-1|NA
CASRKDRVSYNEQFF
TGTGCCAGCAGGAAAGACAGGGTATCCTACAATGAGCAGTTCTTC
>TRBV25-1|TRBD2|TRBJ2-4|NA
CATSPVGGKVKNIQYF
TGTGCCACCAGCCCAGTGGGGGGGAAGGTCAAAAACATTCAGTACTTC
>TRBV7-9|NA|TRBJ1-2|NA
CASSGGWTDNYGYTF
TGTGCCAGCAGCGGAGGATGGACAGATAACTATGGCTACACCTTC
>TRBV6-5|NA|TRBJ1-1|NA
CASSPKPTEAFF
TGTGCCAGCAGCCCAAAGCCCACTGAAGCTTTCTTT
>TRBV6-2/TRBV6-3|NA|TRBJ1-2|NA
CASSYNQDYGYTF
TGTGCCAGCAGTTATAACCAGGACTATGGCTACACCTTC
>TRBV15|NA|TRBJ1-6|NA
CATSRRGGPNSPLHF
TGTGCCACCAGCCGCCGGGGGGGCCCCAATTCACCCCTCCACTTT
>TRBV28|NA|TRBJ1-4|once
CASSMTGLTEKLFF
TGTGCCAGCAGTATGACGGGCCTTACGGAAAAACTGTTTTTT
>TRBV6-4|NA|TRBJ1-1|NA
CASSDSENTEAFF
TGTGCCAGCAGTGACTCCGAGAACACTGAAGCTTTCTTT